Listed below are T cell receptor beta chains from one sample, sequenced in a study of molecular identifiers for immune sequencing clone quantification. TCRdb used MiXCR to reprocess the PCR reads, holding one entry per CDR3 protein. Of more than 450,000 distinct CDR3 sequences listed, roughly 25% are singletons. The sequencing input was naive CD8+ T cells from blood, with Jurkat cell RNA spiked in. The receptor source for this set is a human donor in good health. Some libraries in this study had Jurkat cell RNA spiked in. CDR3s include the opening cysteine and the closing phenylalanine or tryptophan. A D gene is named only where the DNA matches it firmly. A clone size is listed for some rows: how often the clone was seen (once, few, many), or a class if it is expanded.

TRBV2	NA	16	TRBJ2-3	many	TGTGCCAGCAGTGAAGGTCTGTCCTGGGGCACAGATACGCAGTATTTT	CASSEGLSWGTDTQYF
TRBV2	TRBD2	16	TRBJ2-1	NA	TGTGCCCGCAGACTGAGGGGTAGCGGGGGAGTTCATGAGCAGTTCTTC	CARRLRGSGGVHEQFF
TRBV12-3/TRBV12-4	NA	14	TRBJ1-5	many	TGTGCCAGCAGTTCGGGCGGCCCCTATCAGCCCCAGCATTTT	CASSSGGPYQPQHF
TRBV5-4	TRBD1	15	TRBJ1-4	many	TGTGCCAGCAGCTTTGGACAGGGATTTGATGAAAAACTGTTTTTT	CASSFGQGFDEKLFF
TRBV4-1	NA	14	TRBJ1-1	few	TGCGCCAGCAGCCAAGATGACAGTGCGGGGGAGGCTTTCTTT	CASSQDDSAGEAFF
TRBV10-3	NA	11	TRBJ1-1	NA	TGTGCCACCTCAAGGAACACTGAAGCTTTCTTT	CATSRNTEAFF
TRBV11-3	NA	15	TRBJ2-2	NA	TGTGCCAGCAGCTCGTATCGGGGATCCACCGGGGAGCTGTTTTTT	CASSSYRGSTGELFF
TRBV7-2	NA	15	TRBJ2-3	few	TGTGCCAGCAGCGGTGACGGGACGGATAGTGAACCGCAGTATTTT	CASSGDGTDSEPQYF
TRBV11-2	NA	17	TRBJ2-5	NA	TGTGCCAGCAGCCCCAGTTCAGGGGGGCCTTATCAAGAGACCCAGTACTTC	CASSPSSGGPYQETQYF
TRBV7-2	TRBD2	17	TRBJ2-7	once	TGTGCCAGCAGCTTAGTTTCATATAGCGGGAGTTGGTACGAGCAGTACTTC	CASSLVSYSGSWYEQYF
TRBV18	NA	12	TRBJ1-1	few	TGTGCCAGCTCATGGGGGCTAGCTGAAGCTTTCTTT	CASSWGLAEAFF
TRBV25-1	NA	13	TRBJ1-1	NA	TGTGCCAGCAGTACAGGGTTGATCACTGAAGCTCTCTTT	CASSTGLITEALF
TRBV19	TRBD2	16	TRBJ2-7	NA	TGTGCCAGTAGTTCGGGACTAGCGGGTAGAACATACGAGCAGCACTTC	CASSSGLAGRTYEQHF
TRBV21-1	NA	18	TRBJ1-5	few	TGTGCCAGCAGCAAAGGAATGGGCAGGGGGCTTAATATTCAGCCCCAGCATTTT	CASSKGMGRGLNIQPQHF
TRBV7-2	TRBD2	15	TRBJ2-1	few	TGTGCCAGCAGCCCAATGAGCGGGGGTCACAATGAGCAGTTCTTC	CASSPMSGGHNEQFF
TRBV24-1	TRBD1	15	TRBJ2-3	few	TGTGCCACCAGTACCGGGACAGGGTTGCCAGATACGCAGTATTTT	CATSTGTGLPDTQYF
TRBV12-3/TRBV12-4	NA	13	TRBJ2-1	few	TGTGCCAGCAGCCTTACAGGGAACAATGAGCAGTTCTTC	CASSLTGNNEQFF
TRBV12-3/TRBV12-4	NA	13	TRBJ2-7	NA	TGTGCCAGCAGCCCGACCCCCACGTACGAGCAGTACTTC	CASSPTPTYEQYF
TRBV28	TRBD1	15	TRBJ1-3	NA	TGTGCCAGCAGTTTCAAGGGGGCCTCTGGAAACACCATATATTTT	CASSFKGASGNTIYF
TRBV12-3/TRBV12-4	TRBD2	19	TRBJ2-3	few	TGTGCCAGCAGCTCCGAACGGGTACTAGCGGGGGGTTTTGCAGATACGCAGTATTTT	CASSSERVLAGGFADTQYF
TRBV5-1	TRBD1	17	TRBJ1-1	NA	TGCGCCGGCAGCTTGGTACCCAGGGGGAGTGGAGACACTGAAGCTTTCTTT	CAGSLVPRGSGDTEAFF
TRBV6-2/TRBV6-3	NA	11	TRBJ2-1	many	TGTGCCAGCAGCTCTAACAATGAGCAGTTCTTC	CASSSNNEQFF
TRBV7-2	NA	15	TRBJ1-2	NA	TGTGCCAGCAGCAATACCCCGAACAGGATCTATGGCTACACCTTC	CASSNTPNRIYGYTF
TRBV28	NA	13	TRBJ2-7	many	TGTGCCAGCACCCAAAAAATGACAGCGGTGCAGTACTTC	CASTQKMTAVQYF
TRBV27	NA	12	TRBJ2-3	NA	TGTGCTAGCGGTTTAACCGCAGATACGCAGTATTTT	CASGLTADTQYF
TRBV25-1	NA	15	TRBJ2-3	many	TGTGCCAGCAGTGAATGGGGGACCCGCACAGATACGCAGTATTTT	CASSEWGTRTDTQYF
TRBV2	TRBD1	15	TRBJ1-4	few	TGTGCCAGCAGTGAATGGACAGGGAATAATGAAAAACTGTTTTTT	CASSEWTGNNEKLFF
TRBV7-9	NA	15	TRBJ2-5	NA	TGTGCCAGCGGCACAGTCGTTGCCAGGGACGAGACCCAGTACTTC	CASGTVVARDETQYF
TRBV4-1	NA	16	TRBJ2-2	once	TGCGCCAGCCGCCCCGGGGGATTCCCGAACACCGGGGAGCTGTTTTTT	CASRPGGFPNTGELFF
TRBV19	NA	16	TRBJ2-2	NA	TGTGCCAGTAGTATTATCGGGACCCCGAACACCGGGGAGCTGTTTTTT	CASSIIGTPNTGELFF
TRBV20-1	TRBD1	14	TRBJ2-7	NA	TGCAGTGCTACTGACAGGGCAGGGTCCTACGAGCAGTACTTC	CSATDRAGSYEQYF
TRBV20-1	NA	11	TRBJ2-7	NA	TGCAGTGCAAAACAGGGATACGAGCAGTACTTC	CSAKQGYEQYF
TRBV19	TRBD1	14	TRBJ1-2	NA	TGTGCCAGTAGACCTCAGGGGGATCACTATGGCTACACCTTC	CASRPQGDHYGYTF
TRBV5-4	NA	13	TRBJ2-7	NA	TGTGCCAGCAGCTGGGATCAGGGCCACGAGCAGTACTTC	CASSWDQGHEQYF
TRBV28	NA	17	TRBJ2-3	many	TGTGCCAGCAACCCTTATTTAGGGGGGGGAATCACAGATACGCAGTATTTT	CASNPYLGGGITDTQYF
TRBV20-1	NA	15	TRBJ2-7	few	TGCAGTGCTAGGGGCCTCGGGCTTATTACCTACGAGCAGTACTTC	CSARGLGLITYEQYF
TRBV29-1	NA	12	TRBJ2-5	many	TGCAGCGTTGCCCGGCAAGGAGAGACCCAGTACTTC	CSVARQGETQYF
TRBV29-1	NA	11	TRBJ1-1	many	TGCAGCGCAGTACAGGGCCCTGAAGCTTTCTTT	CSAVQGPEAFF
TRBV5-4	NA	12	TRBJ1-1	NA	TGTGCCAGCAGCTTTTCCCCAGGTGGAGCTTTCTTT	CASSFSPGGAFF
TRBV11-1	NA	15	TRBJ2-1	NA	TGTGCCAGCAGCCCAAACGACGGGCTTTACAATGAGCAGTTCTTC	CASSPNDGLYNEQFF
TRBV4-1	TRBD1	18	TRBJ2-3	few	TGCGCCAGCAGCCAAGGATTCCCCGGGACAGTGGGGACAGATACGCAGTATTTT	CASSQGFPGTVGTDTQYF
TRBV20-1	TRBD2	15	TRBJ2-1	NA	TGCAGTGCTAGAGATTGGACTAGCGGGTTGAATGAGCAGTTCTTC	CSARDWTSGLNEQFF
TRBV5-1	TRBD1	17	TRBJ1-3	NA	TGCGCCAGCAGCTTAACCTGGGACAGAAAGTCTGGAAACACCATATATTTT	CASSLTWDRKSGNTIYF
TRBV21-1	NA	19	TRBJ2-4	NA	TGTGCCAGCCGCCCAGGACTAGCAAGTTTCGGTCTAGCCAAAAACATTCAGTACTTC	CASRPGLASFGLAKNIQYF